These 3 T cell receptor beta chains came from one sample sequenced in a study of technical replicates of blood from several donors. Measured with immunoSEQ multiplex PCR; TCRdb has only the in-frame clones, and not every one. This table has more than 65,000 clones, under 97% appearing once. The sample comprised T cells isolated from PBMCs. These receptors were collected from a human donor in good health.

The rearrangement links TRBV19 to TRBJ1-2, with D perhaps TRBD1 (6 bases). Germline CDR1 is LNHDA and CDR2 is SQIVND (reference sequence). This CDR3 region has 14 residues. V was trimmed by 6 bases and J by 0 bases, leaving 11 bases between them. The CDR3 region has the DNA TGTGCCAGTAGCGTAGGGGGATCTAACTATGGCTACACCTTC. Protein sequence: CASSVGGSNYGYTF.

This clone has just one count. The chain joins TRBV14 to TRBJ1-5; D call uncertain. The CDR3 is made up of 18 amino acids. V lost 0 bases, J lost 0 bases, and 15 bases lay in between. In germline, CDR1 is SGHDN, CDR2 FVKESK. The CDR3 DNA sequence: TGTGCCAGCAGCCAAGATGGTGCCAGTAACTATAGCAATCAGCCCCAGCATTTT. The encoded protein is CASSQDGASNYSNQPQHF.

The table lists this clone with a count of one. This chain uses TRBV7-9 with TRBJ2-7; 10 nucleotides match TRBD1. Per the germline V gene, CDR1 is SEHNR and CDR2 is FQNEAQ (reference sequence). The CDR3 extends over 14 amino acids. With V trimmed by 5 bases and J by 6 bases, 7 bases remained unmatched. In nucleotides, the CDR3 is TGTGCCAGCAGCCCCCGGGACAGGGGAGCCGAGCAGTACTTC. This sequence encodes CASSPRDRGAEQYF.